This TCR beta chain comes out of a study of shared clonotypes between healthy human individuals. Assay used: immunoSEQ multiplex PCR; TCRdb lists only in-frame clones, some missing. In the table there are 650,000 to 750,000 clones, more than 70% of which are singletons. CDR1 is SGHRS and CDR2 is YFSETQ in the germline V gene. With V trimmed by 0 bases and J by 2 bases, 5 bases remained unmatched. The CDR3 is 15 residues long. The specimen sequenced was memory CD4+ T cells sorted from blood. Subset defined: CD45RA-negative fraction. The rearrangement uses TRBV5-1 and TRBJ2-7; 7 nucleotides align to TRBD2. The receptor was isolated from a woman under 40 in good health. This CDR3 is CASSLELAKAYEQYF. In DNA form, the CDR3 reads TGCGCCAGCAGCTTGGAACTAGCGAAAGCCTACGAGCAGTACTTC.